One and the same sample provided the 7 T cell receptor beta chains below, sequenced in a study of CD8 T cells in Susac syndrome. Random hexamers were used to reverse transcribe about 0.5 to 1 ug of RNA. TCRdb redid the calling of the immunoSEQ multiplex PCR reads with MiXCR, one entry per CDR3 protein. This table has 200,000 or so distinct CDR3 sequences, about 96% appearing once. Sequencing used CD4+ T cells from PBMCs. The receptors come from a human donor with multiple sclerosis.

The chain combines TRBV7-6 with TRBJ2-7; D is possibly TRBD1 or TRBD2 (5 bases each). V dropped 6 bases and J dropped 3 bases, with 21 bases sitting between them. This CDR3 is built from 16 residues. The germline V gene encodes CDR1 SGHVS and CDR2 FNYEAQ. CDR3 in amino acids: CASSPQPPRAGYEQYF. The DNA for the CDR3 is TGTGCCAGCAGTCCTCAGCCCCCCAGGGCGGGCTACGAGCAGTACTTC.

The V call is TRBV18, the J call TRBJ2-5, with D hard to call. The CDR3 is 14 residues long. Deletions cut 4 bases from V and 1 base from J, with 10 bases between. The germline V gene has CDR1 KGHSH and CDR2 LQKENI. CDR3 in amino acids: CASSQSKFQETQYF. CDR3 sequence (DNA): TGTGCCAGCTCACAATCGAAGTTCCAAGAGACCCAGTACTTC. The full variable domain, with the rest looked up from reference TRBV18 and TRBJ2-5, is NAGVMQNPRHLVRRRGQEARLRCSPMKGHSHVYWYRQLPEEGLKFMVYLQKENIIDESGMPKERFSAEFPKEGPSILRIQQVVRGDSAAYFCASSQSKFQETQYFGPGTRLLVL.

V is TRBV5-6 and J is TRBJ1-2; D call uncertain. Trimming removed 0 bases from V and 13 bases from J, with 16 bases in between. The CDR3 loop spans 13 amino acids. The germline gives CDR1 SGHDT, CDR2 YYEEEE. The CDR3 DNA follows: TGTGCCAGCAGCTTGGCCGATCGCGGCCGGCGCACCTTC. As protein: CASSLADRGRRTF. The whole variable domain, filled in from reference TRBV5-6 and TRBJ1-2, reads DAGVTQSPTHLIKTRGQQVTLRCSPKSGHDTVSWYQQALGQGPQFIFQYYEEEERQRGNFPDRFSGHQFPNYSSELNVNALLLGDSALYLCASSLADRGRRTFGSGTRLTVV.

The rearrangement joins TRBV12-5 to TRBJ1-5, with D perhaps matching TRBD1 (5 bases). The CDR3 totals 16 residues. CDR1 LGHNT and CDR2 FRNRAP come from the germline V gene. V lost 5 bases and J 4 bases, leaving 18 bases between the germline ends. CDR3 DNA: TGTGCTAGTGGTGGGCCCTCGGGACTACTTAATCAGCCCCAGCATTTT. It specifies CASGGPSGLLNQPQHF.

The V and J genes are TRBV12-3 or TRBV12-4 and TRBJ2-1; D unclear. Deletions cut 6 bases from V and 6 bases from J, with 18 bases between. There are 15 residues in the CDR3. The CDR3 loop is CASSLTRRAFNEQFF. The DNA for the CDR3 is TGTGCCAGCAGCCTGACACGTAGGGCCTTCAATGAGCAGTTCTTC.

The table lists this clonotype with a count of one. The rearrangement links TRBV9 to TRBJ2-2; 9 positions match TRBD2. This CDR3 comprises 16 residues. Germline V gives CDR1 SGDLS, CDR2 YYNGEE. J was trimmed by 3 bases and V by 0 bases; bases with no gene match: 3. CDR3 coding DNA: TGTGCCAGCAGCGTAGGCGTAGCGGGGGACACCGGGGAGCTGTTTTTT. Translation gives CASSVGVAGDTGELFF.

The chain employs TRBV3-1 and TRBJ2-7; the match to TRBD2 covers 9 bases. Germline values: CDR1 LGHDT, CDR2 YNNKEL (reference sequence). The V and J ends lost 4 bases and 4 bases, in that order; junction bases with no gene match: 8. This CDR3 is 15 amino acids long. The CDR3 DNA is TGTGCCAGCAGCCCCAGACTAGCGGTAGTTTACGAGCAGTACTTC. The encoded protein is CASSPRLAVVYEQYF.